This T cell receptor (beta chain) comes out of a study of T cell responses to AZD1222 COVID-19 vaccine. The CDR3 sequence is 17 residues long. Trimming cost V 6 bases and J 0 bases, with 18 bases left between them. CDR1 and CDR2 (germline): MDHEN, SYDVKM. Study results and limitations: Dominant at 160-218 and 743-854, vaccine-associated CD4 TCRs also spanned spike.

On this clone: Its target is unknown.

Generated by immunoSEQ multiplex PCR, the TCRdb table keeps only in-frame clones and is missing some. The sample contains tens of thousands of clones, approximately 83% of which appear only once. Source: peripheral blood, taken 28 days after the second AZD1222 dose. This receptor was identified in an adult who received the AZD1222 COVID-19 vaccine. The chain links TRBV28 to TRBJ1-5, with D possibly being TRBD1 (6 bases). The CDR3 here is CASSLRRQAYSNQPQHF. The CDR3, as DNA: TGTGCCAGCAGCCTAAGGCGACAGGCCTATAGCAATCAGCCCCAGCATTTT. Full variable domain (remainder filled in from reference TRBV28 and TRBJ1-5): DVKVTQSSRYLVKRTGEKVFLECVQDMDHENMFWYRQDPGLGLRLIYFSYDVKMKEKGDIPEGYSVSREKKERFSLILESASTNQTSMYLCASSLRRQAYSNQPQHFGDGTRLSIL.